Sequencing of this TCR beta chain was carried out in a study of shared clonotypes between healthy human individuals. Repertoires were generated with immunoSEQ multiplex PCR, while TCRdb's copy carries only in-frame clones and drops some. This repertoire shows some 2.1 million clones, about 95% found once; its top ten account for roughly 1.1%. Naive CD8 isolation took CD45RO-negative cells positively selected for CCR7 and excluded terminally differentiated effector memory CD45RA+ cells. The CDR3 has 16 residues. V dropped 2 bases and J dropped 0; count of bases not matched to a gene: 6. Germline CDR1 reads MNHEY; CDR2 reads SMNVEV (reference sequence).

The sample comprised naive CD8+ T cells sorted from blood. The rearrangement links TRBV27 to TRBJ2-5; 7 bases match TRBD1. This clonotype was obtained from a man aged 18 to 29 in good health. In nucleotides, the CDR3 is TGTGCCAGCAGTTTAGGGCCTGGGACAGACCAAGAGACCCAGTACTTC. It yields the protein CASSLGPGTDQETQYF.